This entry concerns a single TCR beta chain. What it binds is unknown. Germline trimming cut 4 bases from V and 4 bases from J; bases unmatched to any gene: 8. The germline V gene has CDR1 SGHRS and CDR2 YFSETQ. The CDR3 runs to 17 residues. Each CDR3 protein gets one entry after TCRdb re-called the 5' RACE reads with MiXCR. Of about 330,000 distinct CDR3 sequences detected, 8% appear once; the ten largest clones hold approximately 15%. The sample belongs to a study of CD8 T cells in ankylosing spondylitis. Overall study findings and caveats: Ankylosing spondylitis blood appeared to be characterized by a TCR beta motif of roughly eight highly homologous variants. Certain motif variants had earlier been reported in reactive arthritis synovial fluid and blood.

The chain recombines TRBV5-1 with TRBJ2-1; TRBD2 matches 13 bases. The source material was blood, either unsorted or a sorted T cell fraction (not recorded which). The clonotype was recovered from a male donor with ankylosing spondylitis. The CDR3: CASSRKLAGGPYNEQFF. CDR3 coding DNA: TGCGCCAGCAGCAGAAAACTAGCGGGAGGGCCGTACAATGAGCAGTTCTTC.